This is a list of T cell receptor beta chains from one sample in a study of blood T cell repertoires in COVID-19. Data came from immunoSEQ multiplex PCR; TCRdb stores just in-frame clones and leaves some out. The sample shows roughly 290,000 clones, 89% of them seen only once. Sequences were obtained from peripheral blood. All receptors come from an older woman with acute or convalescent COVID-19. Each CDR3 is given with its conserved first and last residue. The D gene is left open where the match is weak. Only some rows state a clone size, as once, few, many or a class for expanded clones.

>-|TRBJ1-3|-|TRBV15
TGTGCCACCAGCTCTGGCCCTGGAGGGGCTGGAAACACCATATATTTT
CATSSGPGGAGNTIYF
>-|TRBJ2-5|-|TRBV5-1
TGCGCCAGCAGCTTGGGCGCTAGGTCTTTGGAGACCCAGTACTTC
CASSLGARSLETQYF
>-|TRBJ2-7|-|TRBV6-2/TRBV6-3
TGTGCCAGCAGCCAGCCGACAGGGAGGTACGAGCAGTACTTC
CASSQPTGRYEQYF
>-|TRBJ1-1|TRBD1|TRBV6-2/TRBV6-3
TGTGCCAGCAGTGTCCAGGGGGCTACCGGTGAAGCTTTCTTT
CASSVQGATGEAFF
>-|TRBJ1-2|TRBD1|TRBV19
TGTGCCAGTAGTATAGGGGACAGGGACTACGGCTACACCTTC
CASSIGDRDYGYTF
>-|TRBJ2-3|-|TRBV19
TGTGCCAGTAGTTCGCGTTTCGGCACAGATACGCAGTATTTT
CASSSRFGTDTQYF
>-|TRBJ2-7|-|TRBV5-1
TGCGCCAGCAGCTCCGGAGGTACCGCCAATCACGAGCAGTACTTC
CASSSGGTANHEQYF
>-|TRBJ2-7|-|TRBV18
TGTGCCAGCTCACCACTAGGGGGTTTCGACGAGCAGTACTTC
CASSPLGGFDEQYF
>-|TRBJ1-5|TRBD1|TRBV7-9
TGTGCCAGCAGCGGGGACAGGGACCATCAGCCCCAGCATTTT
CASSGDRDHQPQHF
>-|TRBJ1-2|-|TRBV6-5
TGTGCCAGCAGTTACGGGACAAACCTTAACTATGGCTACACCTTC
CASSYGTNLNYGYTF
>-|TRBJ1-1|TRBD1|TRBV11-2
TGTGCCAGCAGCTTAGAGGGGACAGCGAACACTGAAGCTTTCTTT
CASSLEGTANTEAFF
>once|TRBJ1-6|-|TRBV28
TGTGCCAGCAGTACCGCACTGGGCAGCTCCTATAATTCACCCCTCCACTTT
CASSTALGSSYNSPLHF
>-|TRBJ1-2|-|TRBV2
TGTGCGTCCAGGGGCTTTGCTAACTATGGCTACACCTTC
CASRGFANYGYTF
>-|TRBJ1-5|-|TRBV9
TGTGCCAGCAGCGTAGAACCCGGGCAGCCCCAGCATTTT
CASSVEPGQPQHF
>-|TRBJ1-5|TRBD1|TRBV18
TGTGCCAGCTCACAGGAGACAGGGGGTCAGCCCCAGCATTTT
CASSQETGGQPQHF
>-|TRBJ2-5|TRBD2|TRBV19
TGTGCCAGTAGTGGGCTAGCGGGGGCCCAAGAGACCCAGTACTTC
CASSGLAGAQETQYF
>few|TRBJ1-2|-|TRBV4-3
TGCGCCAGCAGCCAAGATGAGTCAGCGAGCTATGGCTACACCTTC
CASSQDESASYGYTF
>-|TRBJ2-6|-|TRBV4-3
TGCGCCAGCAGCCCTTTTAGTGGAGGGCCCTCTGGGGCCAACGTCCTGACTTTC
CASSPFSGGPSGANVLTF
>-|TRBJ1-4|TRBD1|TRBV2
TGTGCCAGCAGTGAAGCGGGACAGGGCAATGAAAAACTGTTTTTT
CASSEAGQGNEKLFF
>once|TRBJ1-3|TRBD1|TRBV3-1/TRBV3-2
TGTGCCAGCAGCCATCGACAGGGGTCCGGAAACACCATATATTTT
CASSHRQGSGNTIYF
>once|TRBJ1-6|TRBD1|TRBV29-1
TGCAGCGTGACTCAGGACAGGGGGTCACCCCTCCACTTT
CSVTQDRGSPLHF
>-|TRBJ2-7|-|TRBV11-2
TGTGCCAGCAGCTTCCGGGACACCGGGTACGAGCAGTACTTC
CASSFRDTGYEQYF
>-|TRBJ1-6|-|TRBV12-3/TRBV12-4
TGTGCCAGCAGTTCAAACGGGAATTCACCCCTCCACTTT
CASSSNGNSPLHF
>-|TRBJ2-3|-|TRBV6-6
TGTGCCAGCGCGCTCTCAGATACGCAGTATTTT
CASALSDTQYF
>-|TRBJ1-2|-|TRBV5-4
TGTGCCAGCAGCGAACATCCATCCTCCGAATTATATGGCTACACCTTC
CASSEHPSSELYGYTF
>-|TRBJ1-5|-|TRBV6-2/TRBV6-3
TGTGCCAGCAGTTATAAAGGACAGATTTTTAGCAATCAGCCCCAGCATTTT
CASSYKGQIFSNQPQHF
>-|TRBJ1-1|TRBD1|TRBV29-1
TGCAGCGCCACGACAGGGGGCAACACTGAAGCTTTCTTT
CSATTGGNTEAFF
>-|TRBJ2-5|-|TRBV15
TGTGCCACCAGCAGAGGGAGGGGAGAAGAGACCCAGTACTTC
CATSRGRGEETQYF
>-|TRBJ2-3|TRBD2|TRBV7-3
TGTGCCAGCAGCTTAGGAGCGGGAGCAGATACGCAGTATTTT
CASSLGAGADTQYF
>-|TRBJ1-2|TRBD1|TRBV6-8
TGTGCCAGCATCCCGGGACAGGGGGCGGGTGGCTACACCTTC
CASIPGQGAGGYTF
>-|TRBJ1-2|-|TRBV5-1
TGCGCCAGCAGCTCCGGGTCGCACTATGGCTACACCTTC
CASSSGSHYGYTF
>-|TRBJ1-5|TRBD1|TRBV9
TGTGCCAGCAGCCCCGGGACAGGGGATAGCAATCAGCCCCAGCATTTT
CASSPGTGDSNQPQHF
>-|TRBJ1-2|TRBD1|TRBV9
TGTGCCAGCAGCGTAGAGGGGGCCGGAGGCTACACCTTC
CASSVEGAGGYTF
>-|TRBJ2-1|-|TRBV7-9
TGTGCCAGCAGCTCCCTCCTTGGCGGGGCCGACAATGAGCAGTTCTTC
CASSSLLGGADNEQFF
>-|TRBJ1-4|-|TRBV5-1
TGCGCCAGCAGCTTGGGCAGTGCAACTAATGAAAAACTGTTTTTT
CASSLGSATNEKLFF
>-|TRBJ2-3|TRBD2|TRBV7-3
TGTGCCAGCAGCTTAGCGGGAGGAAGCACAGATACGCAGTATTTT
CASSLAGGSTDTQYF
>-|TRBJ1-2|TRBD1|TRBV5-5
TGTGCCAGCAGCAGGGGACAGGGAAACTATGGCTACACCTTC
CASSRGQGNYGYTF
>-|TRBJ2-7|TRBD1|TRBV6-5
TGTGCCAGCAGTTTCCGGAGGACAGGGTCCTACGAGCAGTACTTC
CASSFRRTGSYEQYF
>-|TRBJ2-7|-|TRBV28
TGTGCCAGCAGTTTATCCCTAGCGCCGAGTAGCTCCTACGAGCAGTACTTC
CASSLSLAPSSSYEQYF
>-|TRBJ2-5|TRBD2|TRBV7-2
TGTGCCAGCAGCCCACTAGCGGGGGACCCTCAAGAGACCCAGTACTTC
CASSPLAGDPQETQYF
>-|TRBJ2-1|TRBD2|TRBV3-1/TRBV3-2
TGTGCCAGCAGCCTTAGAAGCGGGGGGTCTGAGCAGTTCTTC
CASSLRSGGSEQFF
>-|TRBJ2-7|-|TRBV27
TGTGCCAGCAGTTTAACCCGGGACACCACAAAGCAGTACTTC
CASSLTRDTTKQYF
>few|TRBJ2-3|TRBD2|TRBV5-6
TGTGCCAGCAGCTTGTTTCCCGAGCGGGGCTACACAGATACGCAGTATTTT
CASSLFPERGYTDTQYF
>few|TRBJ1-1|-|TRBV2
TGTGCCAGCAGTGAGCGGAGTGAAGCTTTCTTT
CASSERSEAFF
>-|TRBJ1-4|TRBD1|TRBV4-3
TGCGCCAGCAGCCTCGGACAGGGGTTAAACGAAAAACTGTTTTTT
CASSLGQGLNEKLFF
>-|TRBJ1-6|TRBD1|TRBV7-8
TGTGCCAGCAGCACGGGACAGGGTGGATCACCCCTCCACTTT
CASSTGQGGSPLHF
>-|TRBJ1-1|-|TRBV5-1
TGCGCCAGCAGCGCCATACAGGGCAGGGAAACTGAAGCTTTCTTT
CASSAIQGRETEAFF
>once|TRBJ1-1|TRBD1|TRBV12-3/TRBV12-4
TGTGCCAGCAGTTTCGGACAGGGCGCTGAAGCTTTCTTT
CASSFGQGAEAFF
>-|TRBJ2-1|TRBD1|TRBV7-3
TGTGCCAGCAGCGCACGTGGCTCTCTGTGGGACAGGGAGGGGTATGAGCAGTTCTTC
CASSARGSLWDREGYEQFF
>-|TRBJ2-3|TRBD1|TRBV10-3
TGTGCCATCAGAAGAGGACAGGACACAGATACGCAGTATTTT
CAIRRGQDTDTQYF
>-|TRBJ2-7|-|TRBV24-1
TGTGCCACCAGTGATTCTTGGGGCAGATCCTACGAGCAGTACTTC
CATSDSWGRSYEQYF
>-|TRBJ2-1|TRBD2|TRBV27
TGTGCCAGCAGTTTATCTCCAGCGGGGTTCTACAATGAGCAGTTCTTC
CASSLSPAGFYNEQFF
>-|TRBJ2-3|-|TRBV10-3
TGTGCCACCACAGGTACAGATACGCAGTATTTT
CATTGTDTQYF
>-|TRBJ1-5|-|TRBV3-1/TRBV3-2
TGTGCCAGCAGCTCACAGGGTTTCAATCAGCCCCAGCATTTT
CASSSQGFNQPQHF
>-|TRBJ2-2|TRBD2|TRBV13
TGTGCCAGCATCCGGGCGGGAGTGAACACCGGGGAGCTGTTTTTT
CASIRAGVNTGELFF
>-|TRBJ2-7|TRBD1|TRBV18
TGTGCCAGCTCACTCACGACCGGACAGGGGTTCTCCTACGAGCAGTACTTC
CASSLTTGQGFSYEQYF
>-|TRBJ1-2|TRBD1|TRBV7-9
TGTGCCTGCCCCGGACAGGCTGGCTACACCTTC
CACPGQAGYTF
>-|TRBJ1-4|TRBD1|TRBV5-4
TGTGCCAGCAGCTTCTCACAGGGGACAAATGAAAAACTGTTTTTT
CASSFSQGTNEKLFF
>-|TRBJ2-1|TRBD2|TRBV3-1/TRBV3-2
TGTGCCAGCACGCAGCGGGAGGTCAATGAGCAGTTCTTC
CASTQREVNEQFF
>-|TRBJ2-2|-|TRBV6-2/TRBV6-3
TGTGCCAGCAGTTACCCCGACTACCCGAACACCGGGGAGCTGTTTTTT
CASSYPDYPNTGELFF